A single sample gave rise to the 16 T cell receptor beta chains below, sequenced in a study of blood T cell repertoires in COVID-19. The protocol was immunoSEQ multiplex PCR, while the TCRdb copy is restricted to in-frame clones and leaves out a portion. Seen here are 150,000 or so clones, about 89% observed once, and the top ten hold more than 9.5%. Sequenced material: peripheral blood. Receptors originate from a woman aged 70-85 years with COVID-19, enrolled during active disease.

The sample holds a few counts of this clone. The chain employs TRBV10-2 and TRBJ1-6; 11 bases are a match to TRBD1. V shed 6 bases and J 9 bases; nucleotides not matched to a gene: 4. CDR3 length: 14 amino acids. Looked up from germline, CDR1 is WSHSY and CDR2 is SAAADI. CDR3 nucleotides: TGCGCCAGCAGCCCGGACAGGGGGCGTTCACCCCTCCACTTT. It encodes CASSPDRGRSPLHF.

The genes are TRBV29-1 and TRBJ1-2, with TRBD1 as a possible D gene (6 bases). The V gene's germline CDR1 is SQVTM and CDR2 ANQGSEA. The CDR3 extends over 17 amino acids. V gave up 3 bases and J gave up 4 bases, with 24 bases separating them. CDR3 bases: TGCAGCGTTGAGGCCCTTGGGACACCACGGCTACCCTATGGCTACACCTTC. It translates to CSVEALGTPRLPYGYTF.

The chain joins TRBV30 to TRBJ1-5, with 8 bases identical to TRBD1. CDR3 length equals 11 residues. Looked up from germline, CDR1 is GTSNPN and CDR2 is SVGIG (reference sequence). The trim removed 5 bases at V and 8 bases at J, leaving 2 bases unmatched. CDR3 sequence reads: CAWGQGEPQHF. CDR3 sequence (DNA): TGTGCCTGGGGACAGGGAGAGCCCCAGCATTTT.

This clone appeared a single time. The CDR3 region is CAWSRLRGSDYGYTF. The CDR3 nucleotides read TGTGCCTGGAGTCGTTTAAGGGGGTCAGACTATGGCTACACCTTC. The genes are TRBV30 and TRBJ1-2, with a tentative D call TRBD1 (6 bases). Deletions cut 2 bases from V and 3 bases from J, with 16 bases between. This CDR3 has 15 residues. The V gene's germline CDR1 is GTSNPN and CDR2 SVGIG (reference sequence). Based on the CDR3 plus reference TRBV30 and TRBJ1-2, the full variable domain is SQTIHQWPATLVQPVGSPLSLECTVEGTSNPNLYWYRQAAGRGLQLLFYSVGIGQISSEVPQNLSASRPQDRQFILSSKKLLLSDSGFYLCAWSRLRGSDYGYTFGSGTRLTVV.

The genes are TRBV28 and TRBJ1-5, with 7 bases identical to TRBD1. The CDR3 contains 15 residues. V gave up 5 bases and J gave up 3 bases; unmatched junction bases: 7. Germline V gene data show CDR1 as MDHEN and CDR2 as SYDVKM. CDR3 in DNA: TGTGCCAGCAGTCAAGCCGGGACAGACAATCAGCCCCAGCATTTT. Protein product: CASSQAGTDNQPQHF.

The rearrangement uses TRBV2 and TRBJ1-1, with a tentative D call TRBD1 (5 bases). Germline V CDR1 and CDR2: SNHLY, FYNNEI. V lost 7 bases, J lost 0 bases, and 12 bases lay in between. The CDR3 contains 14 residues. The CDR3 region is CASTDTTVNTEAFF. CDR3 DNA: TGTGCCAGCACCGACACGACAGTGAACACTGAAGCTTTCTTT.

The V and J genes are TRBV7-2 and TRBJ1-2, with a tentative D call TRBD1 (5 bases). The CDR3 spans 15 residues. Trimming stripped 5 bases from V and 1 base from J, with 14 bases between. Germline V CDR1 and CDR2: SGHTA, FQGNSA. This chain's CDR3 is CASSPPDTYNYGYTF. The DNA of the CDR3 is TGTGCCAGCAGCCCGCCGGACACTTATAACTATGGCTACACCTTC. Drawing the rest from reference TRBV7-2 and TRBJ1-2, the complete variable domain is GAGVSQSPSNKVTEKGKDVELRCDPISGHTALYWYRQSLGQGLEFLIYFQGNSAPDKSGLPSDRFSAERTGGSVSTLTIQRTQQEDSAVYLCASSPPDTYNYGYTFGSGTRLTVV.

This chain connects TRBV5-1 to TRBJ1-4; no definite D call. Germline loops: CDR1 SGHRS, CDR2 YFSETQ. The CDR3 totals 14 residues. Between the trimmed V and J ends, which lost 5 bases and 6 bases, there was a span of 14 bases. CDR3 sequence (DNA): TGCGCCAGCAGACTAGGGCCCAGTGATGAAAAACTGTTTTTT. Amino acids: CASRLGPSDEKLFF. The full variable domain, rest sourced from reference TRBV5-1 and TRBJ1-4, is KAGVTQTPRYLIKTRGQQVTLSCSPISGHRSVSWYQQTPGQGLQFLFEYFSETQRNKGNFPGRFSGRQFSNSRSEMNVSTLELGDSALYLCASRLGPSDEKLFFGSGTQLSVL.

This clone came up once. This chain connects TRBV2 to TRBJ2-7; 8 nucleotides line up with TRBD1. The CDR3 is 13 residues long. Germline-derived CDR1 and CDR2 are SNHLY and FYNNEI. V shed 8 bases and J 7 bases; nucleotides not matched to a gene: 10. As DNA, the CDR3 is TGTGCCAGCGTACAGGGGGGAGTGGGGGAGCAGTACTTC. Translation: CASVQGGVGEQYF.

The chain links TRBV3-1 (or the pseudogene TRBV3-2) to TRBJ2-7; possible D gene TRBD1, 6 bases. Trimming shortened V by 1 base and J by 0 bases, and 10 bases separated the two germline ends. The CDR3 extends over 15 amino acids. CDR1 and CDR2 (germline): LGHDT, YNNKEL (reference sequence). CDR3 sequence: CASSQGTDPSYEQYF. The CDR3 coding sequence is TGTGCCAGCAGCCAAGGGACAGACCCCTCCTACGAGCAGTACTTC.

This chain uses TRBV28 with TRBJ1-2; maybe TRBD1 (5 bases). CDR1 MDHEN and CDR2 SYDVKM come from the germline V gene. The CDR3 is made up of 12 amino acids. Trimming removed 7 bases at V and 2 bases at J, with 8 bases between. CDR3 DNA sequence: TGTGCCAGCAAGAACAGGAACTATGGCTACACCTTC. This gives the protein CASKNRNYGYTF.

This rearrangement joins TRBV11-1 to TRBJ1-1; maybe TRBD1 (6 bases). The CDR3 is 15 amino acids. Trimming pared 3 bases from V and 0 bases from J, leaving 11 bases between. Germline V gene lookup returns CDR1 SGHAT and CDR2 FQDESV (reference sequence). Here the CDR3 DNA reads TGTGCCAGCAGCTTCTCCGGGACACTGAACACTGAAGCTTTCTTT. It encodes CASSFSGTLNTEAFF.

The CDR3 DNA sequence: TGTGCCAGCTCATCGGGGGCCTACGAGCAGTACTTC. Amino acids: CASSSGAYEQYF. The rearrangement links TRBV18 to TRBJ2-7; D is possibly TRBD2 (6 bases). V was clipped by 5 bases and J by 2 bases, with 7 bases between them. The CDR3 covers 12 residues. The germline gives CDR1 KGHSH, CDR2 LQKENI.

The V gene is TRBV5-8, the J gene TRBJ2-5, with a tentative D call TRBD1 (6 bases). The CDR3 spans 15 residues. Trimming cost V 0 bases and J 5 bases, with 14 bases left between them. Germline-derived CDR1 and CDR2 are SGHTS and YDEGEE. In DNA form, the CDR3 reads TGTGCCAGCAGCTTGGCTAACAGGGTTCATGAGACCCAGTACTTC. Its translation: CASSLANRVHETQYF.

Notes on this clone: Distinct nucleotide sequences in the sample also encode this CDR3. This chain connects TRBV5-6 to TRBJ2-7, with 7 bases aligning to TRBD2. V lost 4 bases to trimming and J lost 0 bases; unmatched junction nucleotides: 4. Germline V gene lookup returns CDR1 SGHDT and CDR2 YYEEEE. The CDR3 loop spans 14 amino acids. The CDR3 protein is CASSPSGSSYEQYF. The CDR3 DNA follows: TGTGCCAGCAGCCCTAGCGGAAGCTCCTACGAGCAGTACTTC.

The chain has TRBV7-2 and TRBJ1-2; D is ambiguous. From germline, CDR1 is SGHTA and CDR2 FQGNSA. The CDR3 covers 15 residues. V shed 1 base and J shed 5 bases, with 14 bases lying between them. The CDR3 is CASSLEGLSGYGYTF. CDR3 nucleotides: TGTGCCAGCAGCTTAGAAGGACTCAGCGGGTATGGCTACACCTTC.